The rows below give T cell receptor beta chains drawn from one sample of a study of type 1 regulatory T cells. Using its own MiXCR run on the reads, TCRdb lists one record per CDR3 protein. The sample contains about 18,000 distinct CDR3 sequences, 10% to 13% of which appear only once. The sample was CD4+ T cells, either the whole sample or a sorted fraction (not recorded which). The receptors come from a human donor in good health. The CDR3 runs from the conserved cysteine through the conserved F or W. D genes are given only for firm matches. The size of a clone is reported for some rows only, either as once, few or many, or as a class for expanded clones.

cdr3_aa: CSVEAGGTSGYNEQFF; cdr3_nt: TGCAGCGTTGAAGCGGGAGGGACTAGCGGATACAATGAGCAGTTCTTC; cdr3_length: 16; v_call: TRBV29-1; clone_size: many; j_call: TRBJ2-1; d_call: TRBD2
cdr3_aa: CASSESSGYGYTF; cdr3_nt: TGCGCCAGCAGTGAGTCGTCGGGCTATGGCTACACCTTC; cdr3_length: 13; v_call: TRBV10-2; clone_size: many; j_call: TRBJ1-2; d_call: NA
cdr3_aa: CASRGGGTGESPLHF; cdr3_nt: TGCGCCAGCAGGGGAGGCGGGACAGGGGAGTCACCCCTCCACTTT; cdr3_length: 15; v_call: TRBV5-1; clone_size: many; j_call: TRBJ1-6; d_call: TRBD1
cdr3_aa: CSARGSGVRNIQYF; cdr3_nt: TGCAGTGCTAGGGGTAGCGGGGTTAGGAACATTCAGTACTTC; cdr3_length: 14; v_call: TRBV20-1; clone_size: NA; j_call: TRBJ2-4; d_call: TRBD2
cdr3_aa: CASSYKRETQYF; cdr3_nt: TGTGCCAGCAGCTATAAGAGGGAGACCCAGTACTTC; cdr3_length: 12; v_call: TRBV5-6; clone_size: few; j_call: TRBJ2-5; d_call: NA
cdr3_aa: CSARVASGSPDTQYF; cdr3_nt: TGCAGTGCTAGAGTCGCTAGCGGGAGCCCAGATACGCAGTATTTT; cdr3_length: 15; v_call: TRBV20-1; clone_size: many; j_call: TRBJ2-3; d_call: TRBD2
cdr3_aa: CSGTGVGTDTQYF; cdr3_nt: TGCAGCGGAACAGGGGTGGGCACAGATACGCAGTATTTT; cdr3_length: 13; v_call: TRBV29-1; clone_size: many; j_call: TRBJ2-3; d_call: TRBD1
cdr3_aa: CATAGLSLILEQYF; cdr3_nt: TGTGCCACAGCGGGACTAAGTTTGATTTTGGAGCAGTACTTC; cdr3_length: 14; v_call: TRBV15; clone_size: many; j_call: TRBJ2-7; d_call: TRBD2
cdr3_aa: CASSLARGSGASADTQYF; cdr3_nt: TGCGCCAGCAGCTTGGCTCGAGGAAGCGGGGCTAGCGCAGATACGCAGTATTTT; cdr3_length: 18; v_call: TRBV5-1; clone_size: NA; j_call: TRBJ2-3; d_call: TRBD2
cdr3_aa: CASGSNNEQFF; cdr3_nt: TGTGCCAGCGGAAGCAATAATGAGCAGTTCTTC; cdr3_length: 11; v_call: TRBV7-3; clone_size: few; j_call: TRBJ2-1; d_call: NA
cdr3_aa: CASRGTSLGDYEQYF; cdr3_nt: TGTGCCAGCAGAGGGACATCCTTGGGGGACTACGAGCAGTACTTC; cdr3_length: 15; v_call: TRBV6-2/TRBV6-3; clone_size: many; j_call: TRBJ2-7; d_call: NA
cdr3_aa: CASSPGLAQTNEQFF; cdr3_nt: TGTGCCAGCAGCCCGGGACTAGCGCAAACCAATGAGCAGTTCTTC; cdr3_length: 15; v_call: TRBV7-9; clone_size: many; j_call: TRBJ2-1; d_call: TRBD2
cdr3_aa: CASRQGGQGLIYEQYF; cdr3_nt: TGTGCCAGCAGACAAGGGGGACAGGGGTTGATCTACGAGCAGTACTTC; cdr3_length: 16; v_call: TRBV28; clone_size: many; j_call: TRBJ2-7; d_call: TRBD1
cdr3_aa: CASSFRLAGDDTQYF; cdr3_nt: TGTGCCAGCAGCTTTCGGCTAGCGGGAGATGATACGCAGTATTTT; cdr3_length: 15; v_call: TRBV11-2; clone_size: many; j_call: TRBJ2-3; d_call: TRBD2
cdr3_aa: CASTSRDSHRETQYF; cdr3_nt: TGTGCCAGCACGTCTCGGGACAGTCATAGGGAGACCCAGTACTTC; cdr3_length: 15; v_call: TRBV6-4; clone_size: many; j_call: TRBJ2-5; d_call: TRBD1
cdr3_aa: CASRRRDRGTDTQYF; cdr3_nt: TGTGCAAGTCGTCGCCGGGACAGGGGCACAGATACGCAGTATTTT; cdr3_length: 15; v_call: TRBV12-2; clone_size: many; j_call: TRBJ2-3; d_call: NA
cdr3_aa: CSARSPAYEQYF; cdr3_nt: TGCAGCGCCCGGAGCCCTGCCTACGAGCAGTACTTC; cdr3_length: 12; v_call: TRBV29-1; clone_size: many; j_call: TRBJ2-7; d_call: NA
cdr3_aa: CASSLELGSPYNEQFF; cdr3_nt: TGCGCCAGCAGCTTGGAATTAGGGAGCCCCTACAATGAGCAGTTCTTC; cdr3_length: 16; v_call: TRBV5-1; clone_size: few; j_call: TRBJ2-1; d_call: NA
cdr3_aa: CASSLDRGHEQYF; cdr3_nt: TGCGCCAGCAGCTTGGACAGGGGTCACGAGCAGTACTTC; cdr3_length: 13; v_call: TRBV5-1; clone_size: NA; j_call: TRBJ2-7; d_call: TRBD1
cdr3_aa: CASSGAGGFGGETQYF; cdr3_nt: TGTGCCAGCAGTGGAGCAGGGGGCTTTGGGGGAGAGACCCAGTACTTC; cdr3_length: 16; v_call: TRBV2; clone_size: medium-sized; j_call: TRBJ2-5; d_call: TRBD1
cdr3_aa: CSVYGGYEQYF; cdr3_nt: TGCAGCGTTTATGGGGGATACGAGCAGTACTTC; cdr3_length: 11; v_call: TRBV29-1; clone_size: many; j_call: TRBJ2-7; d_call: NA
cdr3_aa: CASSLRGTSGANVLTF; cdr3_nt: TGTGCCAGCAGCTTACGGGGTACTTCTGGGGCCAACGTCCTGACTTTC; cdr3_length: 16; v_call: TRBV7-2; clone_size: many; j_call: TRBJ2-6; d_call: NA
cdr3_aa: CASSLEGAGGPIRNEQFF; cdr3_nt: TGCGCCAGCAGCTTGGAAGGCGCGGGAGGGCCTATAAGGAATGAGCAGTTCTTC; cdr3_length: 18; v_call: TRBV5-1; clone_size: many; j_call: TRBJ2-1; d_call: TRBD2
cdr3_aa: CASSQVYGAGEQFF; cdr3_nt: TGTGCCAGCAGCCAAGTCTACGGGGCAGGTGAGCAGTTCTTC; cdr3_length: 14; v_call: TRBV14; clone_size: few; j_call: TRBJ2-1; d_call: NA
cdr3_aa: CASNLQGALTYEQYF; cdr3_nt: TGTGCCAGCAACTTGCAAGGAGCCCTGACCTACGAGCAGTACTTC; cdr3_length: 15; v_call: TRBV11-1; clone_size: NA; j_call: TRBJ2-7; d_call: NA
cdr3_aa: CSVLTGANTEAFF; cdr3_nt: TGCAGCGTATTGACAGGGGCGAACACTGAAGCTTTCTTT; cdr3_length: 13; v_call: TRBV29-1; clone_size: many; j_call: TRBJ1-1; d_call: TRBD1
cdr3_aa: CSAPKRDHRDVLTF; cdr3_nt: TGCAGTGCCCCTAAGCGGGACCACCGCGACGTCCTGACTTTC; cdr3_length: 14; v_call: TRBV20-1; clone_size: medium-sized; j_call: TRBJ2-6; d_call: TRBD2
cdr3_aa: CSAIPSSGSYNEQFF; cdr3_nt: TGCAGTGCTATCCCTTCTAGCGGCTCCTACAATGAGCAGTTCTTC; cdr3_length: 15; v_call: TRBV20-1; clone_size: many; j_call: TRBJ2-1; d_call: TRBD2
cdr3_aa: CASRATSGSWEEQYF; cdr3_nt: TGTGCCAGCAGAGCGACTAGCGGGAGTTGGGAAGAGCAGTACTTC; cdr3_length: 15; v_call: TRBV5-4; clone_size: many; j_call: TRBJ2-7; d_call: TRBD2
cdr3_aa: CATSRDPTGVQPQHF; cdr3_nt: TGTGCCACCAGCAGAGACCCTACAGGGGTACAGCCCCAGCATTTT; cdr3_length: 15; v_call: TRBV15; clone_size: many; j_call: TRBJ1-5; d_call: TRBD1
cdr3_aa: CASSLEGGGGPTGELFF; cdr3_nt: TGTGCCAGCAGCTTAGAAGGTGGGGGCGGGCCGACCGGGGAGCTGTTTTTT; cdr3_length: 17; v_call: TRBV7-2; clone_size: many; j_call: TRBJ2-2; d_call: NA
cdr3_aa: CASSLEGTGKETQYF; cdr3_nt: TGCGCCAGCAGCTTGGAGGGGACAGGAAAAGAGACCCAGTACTTC; cdr3_length: 15; v_call: TRBV5-1; clone_size: many; j_call: TRBJ2-5; d_call: TRBD1
cdr3_aa: CASSPRQGATYEQYF; cdr3_nt: TGTGCCAGCAGCCCTAGACAGGGGGCCACCTACGAGCAGTACTTC; cdr3_length: 15; v_call: TRBV5-4; clone_size: NA; j_call: TRBJ2-7; d_call: TRBD1
cdr3_aa: CSASYRGAIYQPQHF; cdr3_nt: TGCAGTGCTAGCTACAGGGGAGCGATCTATCAGCCCCAGCATTTT; cdr3_length: 15; v_call: TRBV20-1; clone_size: many; j_call: TRBJ1-5; d_call: TRBD1
cdr3_aa: CATSAGTSGRETQYF; cdr3_nt: TGTGCCACCAGTGCCGGGACTAGCGGGAGAGAGACCCAGTACTTC; cdr3_length: 15; v_call: TRBV24-1; clone_size: many; j_call: TRBJ2-5; d_call: TRBD2
cdr3_aa: CASSATPGLAGTEQFF; cdr3_nt: TGTGCCAGCAGCGCAACCCCGGGACTAGCGGGAACTGAGCAGTTCTTC; cdr3_length: 16; v_call: TRBV9; clone_size: NA; j_call: TRBJ2-1; d_call: TRBD2
cdr3_aa: CSARPTGRWRTTDTQYF; cdr3_nt: TGCAGTGCTAGACCGACAGGGAGATGGCGAACTACAGATACGCAGTATTTT; cdr3_length: 17; v_call: TRBV20-1; clone_size: few; j_call: TRBJ2-3; d_call: TRBD1
cdr3_aa: CSAGTSGTSYEQYF; cdr3_nt: TGCAGCGCCGGGACTAGCGGGACCTCCTACGAGCAGTACTTC; cdr3_length: 14; v_call: TRBV29-1; clone_size: many; j_call: TRBJ2-7; d_call: TRBD2
cdr3_aa: CSASGRAYEQYF; cdr3_nt: TGCAGTGCTAGCGGGAGGGCCTACGAGCAGTACTTC; cdr3_length: 12; v_call: TRBV20-1; clone_size: NA; j_call: TRBJ2-7; d_call: TRBD2
cdr3_aa: CSASLLQFMNTEAFF; cdr3_nt: TGCAGTGCTAGTCTATTACAGTTCATGAACACTGAAGCTTTCTTT; cdr3_length: 15; v_call: TRBV20-1; clone_size: NA; j_call: TRBJ1-1; d_call: NA
cdr3_aa: CASSQDRAGEQFF; cdr3_nt: TGTGCCAGCAGCCAAGATCGGGCGGGCGAGCAGTTCTTC; cdr3_length: 13; v_call: TRBV3-1; clone_size: many; j_call: TRBJ2-1; d_call: NA
cdr3_aa: CASSLVGQSVRELFF; cdr3_nt: TGCGCCAGCAGCTTGGTGGGACAGTCGGTTCGGGAGCTGTTTTTT; cdr3_length: 15; v_call: TRBV5-1; clone_size: NA; j_call: TRBJ2-2; d_call: TRBD1
cdr3_aa: CASTPGGLAADTQYF; cdr3_nt: TGTGCCAGCACCCCTGGGGGACTAGCGGCAGATACGCAGTATTTT; cdr3_length: 15; v_call: TRBV28; clone_size: few; j_call: TRBJ2-3; d_call: TRBD2
cdr3_aa: CASSSRIALGGYTF; cdr3_nt: TGTGCCAGCAGCTCTCGGATAGCCCTTGGGGGCTACACCTTC; cdr3_length: 14; v_call: TRBV7-8; clone_size: many; j_call: TRBJ1-2; d_call: NA
cdr3_aa: CASSYDSIQGYSPLHF; cdr3_nt: TGTGCCAGCAGTTATGACTCTATACAGGGTTATTCACCCCTCCACTTT; cdr3_length: 16; v_call: TRBV6-5; clone_size: NA; j_call: TRBJ1-6; d_call: NA
cdr3_aa: CASSATSGSADTQYF; cdr3_nt: TGTGCCAGCAGCGCCACTAGCGGTTCGGCAGATACGCAGTATTTT; cdr3_length: 15; v_call: TRBV7-9; clone_size: few; j_call: TRBJ2-3; d_call: TRBD2
cdr3_aa: CSVLDRAGNTIYF; cdr3_nt: TGCAGCGTTCTGGACAGGGCTGGAAACACCATATATTTT; cdr3_length: 13; v_call: TRBV29-1; clone_size: many; j_call: TRBJ1-3; d_call: TRBD1
cdr3_aa: CASSLYPEETQYF; cdr3_nt: TGCGCCAGCAGCTTATACCCGGAAGAGACCCAGTACTTC; cdr3_length: 13; v_call: TRBV5-1; clone_size: many; j_call: TRBJ2-5; d_call: NA
cdr3_aa: CSARDQWRYSEQFF; cdr3_nt: TGCAGTGCTAGAGATCAATGGAGGTACAGTGAGCAGTTCTTC; cdr3_length: 14; v_call: TRBV20-1; clone_size: many; j_call: TRBJ2-1; d_call: NA
cdr3_aa: CASTGQGVAEQYF; cdr3_nt: TGTGCCAGCACCGGACAGGGGGTGGCCGAGCAGTACTTC; cdr3_length: 13; v_call: TRBV5-4; clone_size: NA; j_call: TRBJ2-7; d_call: TRBD1
cdr3_aa: CASSLVSSDNEQFF; cdr3_nt: TGTGCCAGCAGCTTAGTATCGTCAGATAATGAGCAGTTCTTC; cdr3_length: 14; v_call: TRBV7-8; clone_size: many; j_call: TRBJ2-1; d_call: NA
cdr3_aa: CASSWWNTEAFF; cdr3_nt: TGTGCCAGTAGTTGGTGGAACACTGAAGCTTTCTTT; cdr3_length: 12; v_call: TRBV19; clone_size: NA; j_call: TRBJ1-1; d_call: NA
cdr3_aa: CSTSSGQETQYF; cdr3_nt: TGCAGCACCTCTAGCGGACAAGAGACCCAGTACTTC; cdr3_length: 12; v_call: TRBV29-1; clone_size: many; j_call: TRBJ2-5; d_call: TRBD2
cdr3_aa: CASSAQNTEAFF; cdr3_nt: TGTGCCAGCAGTGCGCAGAACACTGAAGCTTTCTTT; cdr3_length: 12; v_call: TRBV25-1; clone_size: medium-sized; j_call: TRBJ1-1; d_call: NA
cdr3_aa: CASGPGDQYF; cdr3_nt: TGTGCCAGCGGGCCCGGAGATCAGTATTTT; cdr3_length: 10; v_call: TRBV28; clone_size: many; j_call: TRBJ2-3; d_call: NA
cdr3_aa: CASSLDRDRKFF; cdr3_nt: TGTGCCAGCAGTTTAGACCGGGACAGGAAGTTCTTC; cdr3_length: 12; v_call: TRBV27; clone_size: medium-sized; j_call: TRBJ2-1; d_call: TRBD1
cdr3_aa: CASSERSSPLHF; cdr3_nt: TGTGCCAGCAGTGAACGGTCTTCACCCCTCCACTTT; cdr3_length: 12; v_call: TRBV6-1; clone_size: many; j_call: TRBJ1-6; d_call: NA
cdr3_aa: CASSIQSGLGQPQHF; cdr3_nt: TGCGCCAGCAGCATCCAAAGTGGTTTGGGTCAGCCCCAGCATTTT; cdr3_length: 15; v_call: TRBV5-1; clone_size: few; j_call: TRBJ1-5; d_call: NA
cdr3_aa: CASSLGGNSGNTIYF; cdr3_nt: TGTGCCAGCAGCTTAGGGGGCAACTCTGGAAACACCATATATTTT; cdr3_length: 15; v_call: TRBV7-9; clone_size: NA; j_call: TRBJ1-3; d_call: NA
cdr3_aa: CASSRGTNTEAFF; cdr3_nt: TGTGCCAGTAGTAGGGGAACGAACACTGAAGCTTTCTTT; cdr3_length: 13; v_call: TRBV19; clone_size: many; j_call: TRBJ1-1; d_call: NA